This TCR beta chain was found in a study of identical twins. The authors used template switching to add a universal primer site and gave cDNA unique molecular identifiers. Via MiXCR, TCRdb re-called the 5' RACE reads, giving one row per CDR3 protein. The table has 1.5 million to 2 million distinct CDR3 sequences, 25% to 35% seen once. Study conclusions and caveats: Reduced insertions were recorded for abundant cord blood beta clonotypes, with no such pattern in memory repertoires.

Every sampled donor was Caucasian and healthy. With 6 bases clipped from V and 4 bases from J, the junction kept 11 bases outside the gene matches. Germline CDR1 is DFQATT and CDR2 is SNEGSKA (reference sequence). This CDR3 has 15 amino acids. In this sample, this clonotype turned up a few times. What it recognizes is unknown. The receptor was derived from a newborn girl in good health. The sample comprised cord blood. The chain is built from TRBV20-1 and TRBJ2-7; TRBD2 aligns across 11 bases. The CDR3 region is CSAQTSGILAYEQYF. The CDR3 DNA reads as TGCAGTGCGCAGACTAGCGGGATATTAGCGTACGAGCAGTACTTC.